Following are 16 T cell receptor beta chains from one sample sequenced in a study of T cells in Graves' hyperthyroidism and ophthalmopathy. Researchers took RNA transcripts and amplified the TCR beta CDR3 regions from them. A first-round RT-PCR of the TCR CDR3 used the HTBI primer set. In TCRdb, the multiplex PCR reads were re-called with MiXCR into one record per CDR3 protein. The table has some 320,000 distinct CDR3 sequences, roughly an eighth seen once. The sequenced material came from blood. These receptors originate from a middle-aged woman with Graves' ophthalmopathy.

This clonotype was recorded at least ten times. CDR3 protein: CSAKRGEQFF. For the CDR3, the DNA is TGCAGTGCTAAAAGAGGCGAGCAGTTCTTC. The V and J genes are TRBV20-1 and TRBJ2-1; D remains unclear. This CDR3 has 10 amino acids. The V end lost 4 bases, the J end lost 10 bases, and 8 bases lay between the germline ends. Germline values: CDR1 DFQATT, CDR2 SNEGSKA (reference sequence).

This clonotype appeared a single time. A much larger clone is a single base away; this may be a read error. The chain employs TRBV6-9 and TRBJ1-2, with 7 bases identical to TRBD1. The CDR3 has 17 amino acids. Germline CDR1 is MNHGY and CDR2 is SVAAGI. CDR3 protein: CASSYNHGTAANYDYTF. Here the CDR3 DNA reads TGTGCCAGCAGTTACAACCACGGGACAGCTGCTAACTATGACTACACCTTC.

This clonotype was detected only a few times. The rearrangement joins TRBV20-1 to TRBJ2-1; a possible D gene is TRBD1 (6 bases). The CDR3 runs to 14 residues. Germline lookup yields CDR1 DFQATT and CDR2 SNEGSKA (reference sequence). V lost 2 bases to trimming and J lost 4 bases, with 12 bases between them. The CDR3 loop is CSARSRDTYNEQFF. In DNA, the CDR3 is TGCAGTGCTAGATCCCGGGACACTTACAATGAGCAGTTCTTC.

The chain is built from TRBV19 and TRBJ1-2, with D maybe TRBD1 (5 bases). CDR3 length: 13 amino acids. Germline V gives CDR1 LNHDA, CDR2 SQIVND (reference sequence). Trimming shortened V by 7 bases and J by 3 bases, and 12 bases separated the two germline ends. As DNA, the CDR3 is TGTGCCAGTAAGCAGGGAGCCCACTATGGCTACACCTTC. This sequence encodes CASKQGAHYGYTF. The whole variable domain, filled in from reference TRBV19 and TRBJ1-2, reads DGGITQSPKYLFRKEGQNVTLSCEQNLNHDAMYWYRQDPGQGLRLIYYSQIVNDFQKGDIAEGYSVSREKKESFPLTVTSAQKNPTAFYLCASKQGAHYGYTFGSGTRLTVV.

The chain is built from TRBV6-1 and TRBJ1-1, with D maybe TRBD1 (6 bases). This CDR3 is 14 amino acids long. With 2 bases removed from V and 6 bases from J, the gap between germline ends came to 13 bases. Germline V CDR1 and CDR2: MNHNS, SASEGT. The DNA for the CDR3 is TGTGCCAGCAGTGAAAGGGGGAGTCTTCCTGAAGCTTTCTTT. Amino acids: CASSERGSLPEAFF.

In DNA form, the CDR3 reads TGTGCCAGCAGACAGGAGAGCAAAAACATTCAGTACTTC. Translation gives CASRQESKNIQYF. This chain links TRBV2 with TRBJ2-4, with D possibly TRBD1 on 5 matching bases. The germline CDR1 and CDR2 sequences are SNHLY and FYNNEI. V gave up 6 bases and J gave up 3 bases, with 9 bases separating them. This CDR3 contains 13 residues.

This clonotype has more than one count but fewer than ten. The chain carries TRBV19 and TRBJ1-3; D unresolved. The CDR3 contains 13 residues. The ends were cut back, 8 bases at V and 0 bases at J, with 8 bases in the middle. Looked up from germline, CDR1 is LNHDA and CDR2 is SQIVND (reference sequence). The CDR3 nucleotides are TGTGCCAGTCCGACCAGCTCTGGAAACACCATATATTTT. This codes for CASPTSSGNTIYF.

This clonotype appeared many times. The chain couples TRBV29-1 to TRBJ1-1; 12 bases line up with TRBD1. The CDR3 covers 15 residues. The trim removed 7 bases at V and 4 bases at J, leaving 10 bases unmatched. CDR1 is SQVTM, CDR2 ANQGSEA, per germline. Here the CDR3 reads CSGGTGGNRGTEAFF. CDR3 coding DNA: TGCAGCGGTGGGACAGGGGGCAATCGGGGCACTGAAGCTTTCTTT.

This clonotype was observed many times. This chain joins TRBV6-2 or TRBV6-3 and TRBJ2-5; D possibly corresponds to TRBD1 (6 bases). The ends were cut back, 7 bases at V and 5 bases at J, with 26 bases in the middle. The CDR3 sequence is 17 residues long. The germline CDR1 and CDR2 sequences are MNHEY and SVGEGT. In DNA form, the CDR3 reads TGTGCCAGCACCAGACGCCAGGGGATAGGCAATTGGGAGACCCAGTACTTC. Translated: CASTRRQGIGNWETQYF.

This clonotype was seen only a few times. CDR3 region: CSARVTGRDYEQYF. CDR3 in DNA: TGCAGTGCTAGAGTGACAGGGAGGGACTACGAGCAGTACTTC. This chain connects TRBV20-1 to TRBJ2-7; D may be TRBD1 or TRBD2 (7 bases each). V lost 1 base and J 3 bases, leaving 13 bases between the germline ends. Per germline, CDR1 DFQATT and CDR2 SNEGSKA (reference sequence). The CDR3 spans 14 residues.

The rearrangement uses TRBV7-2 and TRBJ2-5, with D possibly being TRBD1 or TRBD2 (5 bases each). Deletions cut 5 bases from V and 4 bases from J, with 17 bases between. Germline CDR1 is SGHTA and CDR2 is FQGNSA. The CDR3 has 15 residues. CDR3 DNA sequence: TGTGCCAGCAGCCGAGGGACCCTAAGAACAGAGACCCAGTACTTC. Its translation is CASSRGTLRTETQYF.

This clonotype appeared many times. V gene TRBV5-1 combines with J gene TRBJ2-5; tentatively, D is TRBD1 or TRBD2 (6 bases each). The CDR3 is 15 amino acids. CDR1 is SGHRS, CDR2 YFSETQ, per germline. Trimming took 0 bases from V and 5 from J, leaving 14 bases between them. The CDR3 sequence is CASSLGTVGGETQYF. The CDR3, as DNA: TGCGCCAGCAGCTTGGGGACAGTTGGAGGGGAGACCCAGTACTTC.

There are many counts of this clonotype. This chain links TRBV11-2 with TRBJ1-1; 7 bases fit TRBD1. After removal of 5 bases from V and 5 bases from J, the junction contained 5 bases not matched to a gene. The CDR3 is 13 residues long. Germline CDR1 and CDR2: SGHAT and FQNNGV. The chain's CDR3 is CASSPQGWTEAFF. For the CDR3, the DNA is TGTGCCAGCAGCCCACAGGGGTGGACTGAAGCTTTCTTT.

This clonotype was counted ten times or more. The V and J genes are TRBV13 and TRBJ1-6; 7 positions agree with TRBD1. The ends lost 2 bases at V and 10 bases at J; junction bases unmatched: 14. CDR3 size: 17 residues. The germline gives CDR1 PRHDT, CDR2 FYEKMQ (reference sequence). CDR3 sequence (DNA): TGTGCCAGCAGCTTATGGATCGAAACAGGGGAACGATCACCCCTCCACTTT. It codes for CASSLWIETGERSPLHF.

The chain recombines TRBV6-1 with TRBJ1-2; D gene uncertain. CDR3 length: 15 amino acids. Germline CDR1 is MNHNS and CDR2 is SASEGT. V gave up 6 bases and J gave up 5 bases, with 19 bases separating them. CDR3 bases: TGTGCCAGCAGCCGATTTGGAGCGGGTCGATATGGCTACACCTTC. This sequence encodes CASSRFGAGRYGYTF.

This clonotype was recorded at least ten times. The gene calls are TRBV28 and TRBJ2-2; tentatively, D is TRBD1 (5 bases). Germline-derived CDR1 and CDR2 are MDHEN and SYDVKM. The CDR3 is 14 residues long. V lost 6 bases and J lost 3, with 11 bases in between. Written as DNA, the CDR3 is TGTGCCAGCAGGCCCCGACAGTACACCGGGGAGCTGTTTTTT. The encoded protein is CASRPRQYTGELFF.